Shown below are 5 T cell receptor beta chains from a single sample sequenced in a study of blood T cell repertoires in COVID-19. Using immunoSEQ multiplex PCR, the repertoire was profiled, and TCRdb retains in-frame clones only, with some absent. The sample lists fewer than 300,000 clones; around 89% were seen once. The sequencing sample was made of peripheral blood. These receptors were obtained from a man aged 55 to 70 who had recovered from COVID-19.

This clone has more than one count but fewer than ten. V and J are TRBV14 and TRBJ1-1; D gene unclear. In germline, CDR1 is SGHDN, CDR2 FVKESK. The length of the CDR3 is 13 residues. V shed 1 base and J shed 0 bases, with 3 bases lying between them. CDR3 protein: CASSQAMNTEAFF. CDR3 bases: TGTGCCAGCAGCCAAGCCATGAACACTGAAGCTTTCTTT.

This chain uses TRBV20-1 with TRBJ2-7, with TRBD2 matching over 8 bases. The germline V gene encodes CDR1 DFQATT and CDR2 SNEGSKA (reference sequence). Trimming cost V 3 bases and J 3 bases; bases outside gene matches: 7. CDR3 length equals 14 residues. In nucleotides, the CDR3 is TGCAGTGCTAGTAACCGGGGGGGTAGCTACGAGCAGTACTTC. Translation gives CSASNRGGSYEQYF.

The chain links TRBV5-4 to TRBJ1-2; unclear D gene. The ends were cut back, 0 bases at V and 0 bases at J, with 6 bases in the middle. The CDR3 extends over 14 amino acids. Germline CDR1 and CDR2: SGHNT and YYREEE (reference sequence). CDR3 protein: CASSLAGTNYGYTF. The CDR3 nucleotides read TGTGCCAGCAGCTTGGCGGGTACTAACTATGGCTACACCTTC.

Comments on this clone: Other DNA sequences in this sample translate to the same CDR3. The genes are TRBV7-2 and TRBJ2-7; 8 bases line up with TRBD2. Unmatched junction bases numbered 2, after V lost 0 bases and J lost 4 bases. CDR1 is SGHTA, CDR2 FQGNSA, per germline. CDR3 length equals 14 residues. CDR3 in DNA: TGTGCCAGCAGCTTAGCCGGGGGGGGGTACGAGCAGTACTTC. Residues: CASSLAGGGYEQYF.

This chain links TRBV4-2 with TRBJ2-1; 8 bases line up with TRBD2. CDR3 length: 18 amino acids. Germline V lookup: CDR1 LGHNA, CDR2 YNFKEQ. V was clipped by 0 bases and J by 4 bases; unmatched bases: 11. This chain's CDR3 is CASSQEGTGGHLYNEQFF. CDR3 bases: TGTGCCAGCAGCCAAGAGGGAACGGGGGGGCATTTGTACAATGAGCAGTTCTTC.